This T cell receptor beta chain is drawn from a study of OX40 agonist ivuxolimab in advanced cancers. Findings and limits, study-wide: By week 6 at 0.1 to 3.0 mg/kg, blood CD4+ and CD8+ T cells had expanded clonally.

The germline V and J ends were trimmed by 7 bases and 5 bases, with 13 bases remaining between them. Germline loops: CDR1 SEHNR, CDR2 FQNEAQ (reference sequence). The CDR3 runs 13 residues. With respect to this clone: The antigen remains undetermined.

The data were produced by immunoSEQ multiplex PCR, yet TCRdb's version contains in-frame clones alone and is incomplete. The table includes some 74,000 clones, over 75% detected once. The sequencing used CD4+ or CD8+ T cells sorted from blood, collected in a trial of the OX40 agonist ivuxolimab. J is TRBJ2-3 and V is TRBV7-9; D gene uncertain. This TCR derives from an adult with an advanced solid tumor such as melanoma, head and neck, liver or kidney cancer. This chain's CDR3 is CASNQGWGDTQYF. The CDR3 DNA is TGTGCCAGCAACCAAGGGTGGGGAGATACGCAGTATTTT.